This T cell receptor (beta chain) stems from a study of T cells expressing NK-cell markers. TCRdb re-called the 5' RACE reads and gives one entry per CDR3 protein, without DNA. This repertoire includes 350,000 to 500,000 distinct CDR3 sequences. Study results and limitations: Whether expanded NKG2C+ T cell clones were HCMV-specific remained unclear.

On this clonotype: Its specificity is not known.

Germline V gene data show CDR1 as DFQATT and CDR2 as SNEGSKA (reference sequence). The CDR3 totals 16 residues. The source of this sequence is a woman between 18 and 69 years old in good health. This chain connects TRBV20-1 to TRBJ1-2; TCRdb selects TRBD1, and the lack of DNA leaves this call unchecked. Sequencing was done on a sample of blood T cells: a sorted CD56 or NKG2C T cell subset, CD4+ or CD8+ T cells, or bulk PBMC T cells (not recorded which). CDR3 loop: CSARGANRVSNYGYTF.